This is a list of T cell receptor beta chains from one sample in a study of cytomegalovirus exposure and HLA in healthy donors. TCRdb's copy holds only in-frame clones and misses some; the assay was immunoSEQ multiplex PCR. The data contain roughly 140,000 clones, over 75% of them singletons. The source material was PBMCs. The receptors here all came from a woman in her twenties or thirties in good health and CMV-seronegative. Each CDR3 is given with its conserved first and last residue.

V gene,CDR3 length,CDR3 protein
TRBV9,12,CASSGTGSEAFF
TRBV2,13,CASSEDRDEKLFF
TRBV5-1,15,CASSLLAGFLETQYF
TRBV9,16,CASSVGQGVINEKLFF
TRBV6-6,11,CASRLNTEAFF
TRBV5-1,14,CASSFRGGRDTQYF
TRBV2,17,CASSERAGGKSYNEQFF
TRBV11-2,15,CASSPWPSARDTQYF
TRBV5-1,14,CASSRDRAHGELFF
TRBV20-1,10,CSASRSEQYF
TRBV5-1,15,CASSFNSGGANEQFF
TRBV20-1,11,CSWMQVNGYTF
TRBV5-6,16,CASSRGGLGVYNEQFF
TRBV7-3,13,CASSLGRDHEQFF
TRBV9,14,CASSGRQGYTEAFF
TRBV25-1,15,CASSPRQTLNTEAFF
TRBV6-1,14,CASSERRGSSEQFF
TRBV6-6,14,CASSARQGAEKLFF
TRBV11-2,16,CASSFLGAGGQETQYF
TRBV6-5,15,CASSYEKRQGNEQFF
TRBV2,11,CASSYGQPQHF
TRBV10-1,13,CASSEGVGSPLHF
TRBV25-1,12,CASSGGADTQYF
TRBV7-3,14,CASRPPVTNTEAFF
TRBV5-6,11,CASSLSGEQFF
TRBV11-2,16,CASSLNTGSYNSPLHF
TRBV6-5,15,CASRNDRGYTGELFF
TRBV9,15,CASSGGTGLNSPLHF
TRBV14,11,CASSTIQPQHF
TRBV29-1,18,CSVEDRRATRHMNTEAFF
TRBV9,19,CASSVSLAGGRGSYNEQFF
TRBV6-1,17,CASSVNRGKTSGNTIYF
TRBV6-1,14,CASSGAGRTDTQYF
TRBV9,15,CASSVEGRGDYGYTF
TRBV5-1,16,CASSSGQLSSGNTIYF
TRBV28,14,CASSFSEASYEQYF
TRBV5-6,15,CASSLMGQGGYGYTF
TRBV5-8,14,CASSLPGEKSEQYF
TRBV10-3,14,CAISERLVGNEQFF
TRBV6-1,15,CASSDPGTGHQPQHF
TRBV5-4,14,CASSLYSGDTEAFF
TRBV6-5,14,CASSRTGVASPLHF
TRBV19,13,CASSISLPYGYTF
TRBV29-1,15,CSVGSERGSSYEQYF
TRBV5-1,15,CASSLPGQGRKEQFF
TRBV4-3,19,CASSQVAGAAPSSYNEQFF
TRBV7-8,14,CASRRGSTNEKLFF
TRBV29-1,17,CSVKRGTPTFRTDTQYF
TRBV15,13,CATSGDRVGEAFF